This TCR beta chain is drawn from a study of blood T cell repertoires in COVID-19. CDR3 length: 16 amino acids. Deletions cut 6 bases from V and 6 bases from J, with 20 bases between. CDR1 and CDR2 (germline): MDHEN, SYDVKM. Sequenced by immunoSEQ multiplex PCR; TCRdb stores in-frame clones only, minus some. The profile shows fewer than 85,000 clones, roughly 88% of them singletons. The rearrangement uses TRBV28 and TRBJ2-2; possible D gene TRBD2, 5 bases. The TCR originated in a woman aged 50 to 65 in a cohort sampled during active COVID-19. The sample was peripheral blood. The CDR3 region is CASSSGSSIISGELFF. CDR3 DNA: TGTGCCAGCAGCTCGGGATCAAGTATAATCTCCGGGGAGCTGTTTTTT.